This T cell receptor beta chain emerged from a study of T cell responses to AZD1222 COVID-19 vaccine. Study-wide results and caveats: Across spike, vaccine-associated CD4 TCRs were found, dominant at 160-218 and 743-854. Close to half of spike-specific TCRs reportedly recognize unmutated variant regions.

Concerning this clone: Antigen unknown.

Data came from immunoSEQ multiplex PCR; TCRdb stores just in-frame clones and leaves some out. The sample table sets out 150,000 or so clones. Germline V gene lookup returns CDR1 SGHRS and CDR2 YFSETQ. The CDR3 runs 15 residues. Trimming cost V 1 base and J 5 bases, with 15 bases left between them. The TCR sequence derives from an adult in good health. Material: peripheral blood. The chain uses TRBV5-1 and TRBJ2-5; D might be TRBD1 (5 bases). The CDR3: CASSLLGAERETQYF. CDR3 nucleotides: TGCGCCAGCAGCTTGTTAGGGGCTGAGAGGGAGACCCAGTACTTC.